What follows are 10 T cell receptor beta chains derived from one specimen sequenced in a study of CD8 T cells in Susac syndrome. After extraction with the RNeasy kit, about 0.45 to 1 ug of the RNA was reverse transcribed using random hexamers. TCRdb redid the calling of the immunoSEQ multiplex PCR reads with MiXCR, one entry per CDR3 protein. In the table there are 150,000 or so distinct CDR3 sequences, 90% to 95% of which are singletons. Sequenced sample: CD4+ T cells from PBMCs. The receptors were sampled from a human donor in good health.

V gene TRBV7-9 combines with J gene TRBJ1-1; possibly TRBD1 for D (6 bases). CDR1 is SEHNR and CDR2 is FQNEAQ in the germline V gene (reference sequence). Trimming took 5 bases from V and 4 from J, leaving 17 bases between them. The CDR3 is 15 amino acids. CDR3 amino acids: CASSDQNRVGTEAFF. The CDR3, as DNA: TGTGCCAGCAGCGATCAGAACAGGGTTGGCACTGAAGCTTTCTTT.

The chain has TRBV4-2 and TRBJ2-5; weak D call: TRBD1 (6 bases). CDR1 and CDR2 from the germline V gene are LGHNA and YNFKEQ. The CDR3 runs to 14 residues. V was clipped by 4 bases and J by 1 base, with 10 bases between them. The CDR3 loop reads CASSLQDSQETQYF. The DNA of the CDR3 is TGTGCCAGCAGCCTGCAGGACAGCCAAGAGACCCAGTACTTC.

The chain uses TRBV20-1 and TRBJ2-7; 8 positions agree with TRBD1. The CDR3 has 15 amino acids. Unmatched junction bases numbered 15, after V lost 6 bases and J lost 5 bases. Germline values: CDR1 DFQATT, CDR2 SNEGSKA (reference sequence). CDR3 DNA: TGCAGTGCCGGGTACCTGGACAGGGCAATCAACGAGCAGTACTTC. This codes for CSAGYLDRAINEQYF.

The CDR3 DNA sequence: TGTGCCAGCAGCAGAGGCGACAGGGGGAATTCACCCCTCCACTTT. It yields the protein CASSRGDRGNSPLHF. The J gene is TRBJ1-6, the V gene TRBV5-4; TRBD1 aligns across 9 bases. V shed 4 bases and J 7 bases; nucleotides not matched to a gene: 6. CDR3 length: 15 residues. Germline V lookup: CDR1 SGHNT, CDR2 YYREEE (reference sequence). The whole variable domain, remainder taken from reference TRBV5-4 and TRBJ1-6, is ETGVTQSPTHLIKTRGQQVTLRCSSQSGHNTVSWYQQALGQGPQFIFQYYREEENGRGNFPPRFSGLQFPNYSSELNVNALELDDSALYLCASSRGDRGNSPLHFGNGTRLTVT.

CDR3: CASSVGGGVTEAFF. DNA for the CDR3: TGTGCCAGCAGCGTCGGGGGAGGTGTAACTGAAGCTTTCTTT. The rearrangement links TRBV11-2 to TRBJ1-1; a weak D match, TRBD1 (5 bases). CDR3 length: 14 residues. V was trimmed by 5 bases and J by 5 bases, leaving 15 bases between them. The germline V gene has CDR1 SGHAT and CDR2 FQNNGV.

The V and J genes are TRBV12-3 or TRBV12-4 and TRBJ2-5; no definite D call. This CDR3 spans 13 amino acids. Trimming shortened V by 3 bases and J by 5 bases, and 10 bases separated the two germline ends. This chain's CDR3 is CASSLEGFETQYF. The CDR3 coding sequence is TGTGCCAGCAGTTTGGAAGGGTTCGAGACCCAGTACTTC.

This sequence joins TRBV20-1 and TRBJ1-4; 10 bases align to TRBD1. V lost 6 bases and J lost 7; bases outside the gene matches: 8. CDR3 size: 14 residues. Germline loops: CDR1 DFQATT, CDR2 SNEGSKA (reference sequence). The CDR3 bases are TGCAGTGCCCCAGACCGGGACAGGGGTGAAAAACTGTTTTTT. Translated, it gives CSAPDRDRGEKLFF.

This chain uses TRBV28 with TRBJ1-2; TRBD1 matches at 11 bases. In germline, CDR1 is MDHEN, CDR2 SYDVKM. The CDR3 covers 18 residues. Trimming removed 4 bases from V and 8 bases from J; junction bases left unmatched: 18. The CDR3 DNA reads TGTGCCAGCAGTTCCCCCCCCGGGACAGGGGGTTTGGGGGGAGGCTACACCTTC. Translated, it gives CASSSPPGTGGLGGGYTF.

The chain is built from TRBV20-1 and TRBJ2-5; 9 bases align to TRBD2. CDR1 is DFQATT, CDR2 SNEGSKA, per germline (reference sequence). CDR3 length equals 14 residues. The J segment lost 5 bases and the V segment lost 3 bases, leaving 7 bases of the junction unmatched. The CDR3 region is CSARLAGILETQYF. The CDR3 DNA reads TGCAGTGCTAGGCTAGCGGGGATACTTGAGACCCAGTACTTC.

The chain employs TRBV28 and TRBJ1-1, with D uncertain. CDR1 MDHEN and CDR2 SYDVKM come from the germline V gene. The CDR3 runs 15 residues. Trimming took off 4 bases at V and 2 bases at J, with 14 bases between the two ends. The CDR3 DNA is TGTGCCAGCAGTTCCGAAGGTGTGGTAAACACTGAAGCTTTCTTT. It specifies CASSSEGVVNTEAFF.